There are a few counts of the clone carrying this T cell receptor beta chain. The sample belongs to a study of blood T cells in healthy people across ages. Trimming left V 3 bases short and J 6 bases short, with 10 bases between. Per germline, CDR1 SGDLS and CDR2 YYNGEE. This CDR3 region has 14 residues. Each of the donors had roughly 9.3 milliliters of peripheral blood drawn into EDTA-treated Vacutainer tubes. With a J-beta primer mix and a sample-barcoded 5' primer, a second PCR ran about 6 to 11 cycles. A tag from a template-switch adaptor with 12 random nucleotides marked each cDNA molecule. From the 5' RACE reads, TCRdb called clonotypes with MiXCR, one entry per CDR3 protein. This sample has around 1,800,000 distinct CDR3 sequences, with about two fifths found just once.

Sequenced input: blood. The chain is built from TRBV9 and TRBJ2-6, with D possibly matching TRBD1 (5 bases). The source is a human donor in good health. CDR3 sequence: CASSERGMANVLTF. The DNA for the CDR3 is TGTGCCAGCAGCGAAAGGGGTATGGCCAACGTCCTGACTTTC.